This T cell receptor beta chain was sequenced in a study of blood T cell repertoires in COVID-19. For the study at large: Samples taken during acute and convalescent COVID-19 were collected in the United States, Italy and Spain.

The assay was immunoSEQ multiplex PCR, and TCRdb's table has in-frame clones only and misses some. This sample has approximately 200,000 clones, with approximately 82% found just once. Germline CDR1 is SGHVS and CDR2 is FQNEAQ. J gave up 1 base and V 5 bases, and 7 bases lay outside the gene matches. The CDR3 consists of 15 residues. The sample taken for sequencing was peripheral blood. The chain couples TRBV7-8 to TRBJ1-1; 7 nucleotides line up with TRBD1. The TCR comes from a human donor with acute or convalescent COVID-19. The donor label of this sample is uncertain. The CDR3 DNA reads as TGTGCCAGCAGCCCCACGGGACAGAAGAACACTGAAGCTTTCTTT. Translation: CASSPTGQKNTEAFF. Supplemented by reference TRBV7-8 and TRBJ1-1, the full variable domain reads GAGVSQSPRYKVAKRGQDVALRCDPISGHVSLFWYQQALGQGPEFLTYFQNEAQLDKSGLPSDRFFAERPEGSVSTLKIQRTQQEDSAVYLCASSPTGQKNTEAFFGQGTRLTVV.